This TCR beta chain comes out of a study of cytomegalovirus exposure and HLA in healthy donors (dated by TCRdb to 2017 to 2019). Study-wide context: An earlier analysis of 550 to 700 of the donors reported approximately 270 Gb of sequence data and 100 million to 130 million unique TCR beta sequences from about 179 million T cells. Using immunosequencing, the study profiled T cell repertoires from 666 subjects and related those repertoires to cytomegalovirus serostatus. The number of typed donors differed by locus: about 620-640 for A, B, C, DRB1 and DQB1; 522 for DQA1; around 610 for DPA1; and about 470 for DPB1. To predict cytomegalovirus infection status, the study combined high-throughput TCR immunosequencing, statistical association of individual TCRs with disease status, and machine learning. To study patterns of TCR occurrence, a later analysis re-analyzed previously published TCR beta repertoires from 600 to 750 donors and added high-resolution HLA genotyping. Across about 370 genotyped donors of the cohort, an average of approximately 200,000 unique TCR beta nucleotide sequences per donor were sequenced, and roughly a sixth of those sequences were non-productive. Alongside the repertoire data, information on donor age, sex, ethnicity and CMV serostatus was compiled. Every discovery cohort repertoire had been produced on one sequencing platform. Rather than using new phenotypic data, the later analysis identified candidate immune exposures from TCR beta sequences and from how often those sequences occurred across donors. The genetic ancestry cluster associated with self-reported Caucasian donors included 65% to 90% of the roughly 400 genotyped donors. The aim of the study was to test whether cataloging public T cell receptors could identify signatures of past pathogen exposure. In an earlier analysis of a few hundred of the donors, high-throughput TCR beta sequencing was used to judge whether each TCR beta V gene segment behaved as functional or pseudogenic. Class I and class II HLA loci were covered by the typing at four-digit resolution. A separate validation cohort of 100 to 150 different subjects was used in addition to the approximately 700-subject first cohort. A later genetic analysis took genome-wide SNP genotypes for about 60% of the roughly 670 donors and used that subset as a discovery cohort. Approximately 310 gigabases of sequencing data and approximately 91 million unique TCR sequences made up an early release that covered under 750 HLA-typed donors. Five DR-DQ haplotypes were treated as single units for association and clustering because of strong linkage in the cohort.

Findings and caveats that apply to the study as a whole: In an earlier analysis of some 540 of the donors, most TCR beta V segments appeared in productive rearrangements about 87% or about 30% of the time, broadly matching IMGT annotations. CMV serostatus was the only immune exposure information available for the cohort. Because some donors lacked HLA typing at each locus, the association tests relied only on the typed subset. A further reported finding was that TCR beta sequences accurately predicted the HLA-A and HLA-B alleles for most subjects in the first cohort. When HLA alleles, especially DR and DQ, strongly co-occurred, attributing TCR associations to individual alleles was difficult. A cluster of highly shared sequence variants was judged likely to be a technical artifact of the sequencing pipeline. A later genetic analysis reported fewer N-insertions in productive TCRs among donors in an Asian-associated ancestry cluster than the roughly 670-donor mean. Some IMGT-functional V segments, including TRBV6-2 and TRBV6-3, could not be told apart with the 87-base-pair reads, so those segments were excluded. According to a later analysis, most CMV-associated TCR beta chains appeared to be HLA-restricted, and the HLA associations seemed to be driven largely by CMV exposure. Correlated functional status among segregating V segments might reflect linkage disequilibrium, but an unknown experimental factor could not be ruled out. The cohort was sequenced for TCR beta chains only, and without alpha or paired-chain data the features that could be detected were limited. Roughly uniform sequencing depth across donors was assumed in presence/absence analyses, although this assumption may not hold. V-gene and J-gene trimming of TCR beta chains was associated with a missense DCLRE1C variant in a later genetic analysis, and the association was replicated in an independent cohort. The authors suggested that the approach could potentially be generalized to other disease states and immunological phenotypes. According to a later analysis, TCR association rates differed among HLA loci, with DRB1 alleles showing the most associated TCRs and HLA-C alleles showing the fewest. Several of the top co-occurrence clusters appeared to be linked to parvovirus B19, influenza, CMV and Epstein-Barr virus, according to a later analysis. The earlier analysis of around 600 of the donors excluded about 16 rarely observed V segments, including chromosome 9 orphons, because counts were too low. While some public TCRs were present in many individuals, most TCR sequences turned up only very rarely across donors. In both the original and validation cohorts, the classifier was reported to diagnose cytomegalovirus status with high specificity and sensitivity. Specific HLA alleles were associated with some 15,000 TCR beta sequences at a false discovery rate of 0.05 in a later analysis. In vitro tests confirmed that a few of the cytomegalovirus-associated TCR beta chains recognize cytomegalovirus antigens. A total of 150 to 200 TCR beta chains were listed by the study as associated with cytomegalovirus. In a later analysis, HLA-associated TCR beta chains were found to be more clonally expanded and to have lower generation probabilities than equally common non-associated chains.

The cohort comprised under 700 healthy bone marrow donors. Cohort members were all nominally healthy when sampled, although unrecorded immune exposures were likely present. The donor was CMV seropositive and was included in the group of 250 to 300 seropositive cohort members. A peripheral blood sample was provided by each donor, and peripheral blood mononuclear cells were used for TCR beta sequencing. The Qiagen DNeasy Blood Extraction Kit was used to extract genomic DNA from the blood cell samples. The CDR3, from cysteine to phenylalanine, totals 12 residues. CDR3 DNA is the only sequence kept; it has 36 bases, read in frame from the first base. The junction carries 13 bases between V and J, which are trimmed by 5 bases and 6 bases respectively. CDR1 and CDR2, looked up from the germline V gene, are SQVTM and ANQGSEA. Of note for this clone: The target of this receptor is not known. One base away there is no much larger clone; base qualities are not given.

Libraries were made using the immunoSEQ multiplex PCR assay. A mixture of 60 forward primers for TCR Vbeta segments and 13 reverse primers for TCR Jbeta segments was used in the multiplex PCR. The CDR3 region of rearranged TCR beta genes was amplified from genomic DNA with a multiplex PCR assay. On the Illumina HiSeq System, the amplified TCR beta libraries were sequenced as 87-base-pair reads. The authors' pipeline ran thus. A later analysis tallied around 82 million unique TCR beta chains across the 550 to 850 repertoires, and about 12 million of those chains were shared by two or more donors. Raw reads were error-corrected and collapsed into unique sequences with a nearest-neighbor algorithm that merged closely related sequences to remove PCR and sequencing errors. Alignment of CDR3 sequences to IMGT reference sequences was used to assign V, D and J gene segments. For a sequence to be retained, a match of at least six nucleotides to both a V gene segment and a J gene segment was required. A rearrangement was called productive if the CDR3 had no stop codons and remained in frame with V and J, and every other rearrangement was called non-productive. Following IMGT convention, CDR3 was defined as the stretch from the second conserved V-encoded cysteine to the conserved J-encoded phenylalanine. The earlier analysis of fewer than 750 of the donors excluded sequences that lacked an unambiguous match to a single V gene segment. An earlier analysis of a few hundred of the donors classified V segments as functional when productive rearrangements were above 56.7% and as segregating when the standard deviation between donors was above 5%. A statistical classification framework was developed to diagnose cytomegalovirus status using the catalog of TCR beta chain sequences. In a later analysis, TCR nucleotide sequences were compared against IMGT/GENE-DB human TR gene sequences so that V and J genes could be assigned. In a later analysis, CDR3 sequences and most-parsimonious VDJ recombination scenarios were assigned using the TCRdist pipeline. In a later analysis, every TCR beta chain was defined by the combination of its CDR3 amino acid sequence and its V-gene family, and reads without a unique V-gene family were dropped. In a later analysis, approximately 640 highly shared, low-generation-probability nucleotide sequences were removed to address suspected cross-contamination and a sequencing artifact. In a later analysis, a clonal expansion index was calculated for each public chain from normalized within-repertoire ranks of inferred template counts. In a later analysis, generation probabilities were computed using a VDJ recombination model fitted to out-of-frame rearrangements, and the results were checked against IGoR. Hypergeometric tests were used in a later analysis to score TCR-TCR, TCR-HLA and TCR-CMV co-occurrence, with a repertoire-size bias correction applied to the TCR pairs. In a later analysis, false discovery rates were estimated by permuting HLA or CMV assignments 20 times. In a later analysis, co-occurring TCRs were grouped with DBSCAN, and TCRdist sequence similarity was added when clustering was performed within HLA-allele-positive subsets. Repertoires with fewer than 30,000 or more than 120,000 public chains were left out of co-occurrence clustering, as were roughly five repertoires with anomalous nucleotide sharing. Imported from immuneACCESS, the table was reduced by TCRdb to in-frame sequences with V and J called. These copies leave out some clones; in studies compared against another copy, an unresolved V gene accounts for under half, and the cause of the remainder is not known. V and J calls and clone size are given by that table; D and trimming were obtained from the DNA. Here the sample has around 190,000 clones; 70% to 85% occur a single time. Under 4.5% of the sample belongs to the ten largest clones.

The sample comprised PBMCs. This TCR was recovered from a woman aged 25 to 39 in good health and CMV-seropositive. Rearrangement joined TRBV29-1 to TRBJ1-2; the D segment could be TRBD1, given 6 matching bases. The CDR3 reads CSVLGGLDGYTF. The nucleotides read TGCAGCGTTCTGGGGGGGCTTGATGGCTACACCTTC.